A single T cell receptor beta chain is shown here with its context. Its antigen has not been determined. Within one base of it there is no much larger clone, and no base qualities were kept. These data originate in a study of T-cell memory formation after mild COVID-19 (dated by TCRdb to about 2021). Some background on the complete study: TCR sequence clusters from the two donors were found to be largely donor specific. Two young, previously healthy adult volunteers, one female and one male, were included in the cohort. In two donors, T-cell clones that expanded and contracted after mild COVID-19 were tracked by sequencing TCRalpha and TCRbeta repertoires over time. Broad study findings and their caveats: The second-wave clones that peaked on day 37 were not confirmed to be SARS-CoV-2 specific. Some responding clones were detected in pre-infection memory, suggesting pre-existing cross-reactive memory T cells joined the SARS-CoV-2 response. The study included only a couple of mild cases, and larger cohorts that include severe cases with pre-infection samples were judged to be necessary. From day 15 to 85, contracting clones showed balanced CD4/CD8 phenotypes, whereas a second wave of clones that expanded from day 15 to 37 leaned towards CD4+. Contracting CD4+ clones were located mainly in the CM and EM memory subsets, whereas CD8+ clones were found to be enriched in EMRA.

The sequencing machine was an Illumina NovaSeq 6000. cDNA libraries for TCRalpha and TCRbeta were prepared by 5'RACE using constant-segment primers, with sample barcodes and unique molecular identifiers added. Trizol reagent was used to extract RNA from every sample. Libraries were amplified in two PCR steps, with a second sample barcode and Illumina TruSeq adapters added in the second step. Sequencing of the libraries was done on an Illumina NovaSeq, producing 2 x 150 bp paired-end reads. The authors processed their data as follows. Reads were demultiplexed and collapsed into UMI-guided consensus sequences with migec v1.2.7. With mixcr v2.1.11, UMI consensuses were aligned to TRA and TRB V and J templates and assembled into clonotypes. Clonotypes were classified as expanded or contracted when called significant by both edgeR and NoisET, with noise models trained on biological replicates. For edgeR calls, a false discovery rate-adjusted p below 0.01 and a log2 fold-change threshold of 1 were applied. As an exploratory analysis of dynamics, max-normalized trajectories of the 1000 most abundant clonotypes were examined with PCA combined with hierarchical clustering. The CD4 or CD8 phenotype of responding clones was assigned using the separately sequenced CD4+ and CD8+ repertoires. Through fastp at Q25 and MiXCR, TCRdb rebuilt clones from the public reads, retaining in-frame beta chains. Rows matching on CDR3 protein sequence are summarized as one entry with the most common DNA and genes. The authors' filters were not applied to this entry. For this sample there are about 140,000 distinct CDR3 sequences; 15% to 20% appear just once. 2% to 2.5% of the sample goes to the ten largest clones.

The CDR3 spans 15 residues, from the cysteine through the phenylalanine. Of all the DNA, just the CDR3 is kept, 45 bases in frame from base 1. Clipping removes 5 bases from V and 0 bases from J, with 3 as the unmatched junction base count. The germline V gene supplies CDR1 SGHVS and CDR2 FNYEAQ. Ficoll-Paque density gradient centrifugation was used to isolate PBMCs. This clonotype originated in an adult woman who had mild COVID-19 (a few samples of this study predate the infection). The sample titles of this study are shuffled in the database, so cell type and time point are left out; the donor was told from shared clones. The chain links TRBV7-6 with TRBJ2-2; TRBD2 agrees with 7 junctional bases. Specimen: PBMCs or a T cell subset sorted from them (not recorded which). The CDR3 sequence is CASSRSGTNTGELFF. The bases are TGTGCCAGCAGCCGAAGCGGGACGAACACCGGGGAGCTGTTTTTT.